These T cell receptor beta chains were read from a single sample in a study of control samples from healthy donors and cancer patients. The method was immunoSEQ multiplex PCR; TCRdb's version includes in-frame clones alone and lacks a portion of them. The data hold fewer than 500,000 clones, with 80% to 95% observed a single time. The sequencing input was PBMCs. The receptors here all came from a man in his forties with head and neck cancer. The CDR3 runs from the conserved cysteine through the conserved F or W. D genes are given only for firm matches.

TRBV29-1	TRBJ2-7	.	TGCAGCGCCTCTGGGGGGTCCATGAGCTCCTACGAGCAGTACTTC	CSASGGSMSSYEQYF
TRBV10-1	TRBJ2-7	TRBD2	TGCGCCAGCAGTGAGCCACCGGAGGGCGGGGGGAACTCCTACGAGCAGTACTTC	CASSEPPEGGGNSYEQYF
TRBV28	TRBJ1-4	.	TGTGCCAGCAGTTTAGGATCTTCAACTAATGAAAAACTGTTTTTT	CASSLGSSTNEKLFF
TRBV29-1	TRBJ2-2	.	TGCAGCGTTTCAACAGGGAATACCGGGGAGCTGTTTTTT	CSVSTGNTGELFF
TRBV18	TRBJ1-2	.	TGTGCCAGCTCACCACCAGGGCGCTATGGCTACACCTTC	CASSPPGRYGYTF
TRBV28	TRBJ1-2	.	TGTGCCAGCAGCTCCGGCCCTAACAAAGGCTACACCTTC	CASSSGPNKGYTF
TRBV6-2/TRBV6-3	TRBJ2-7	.	TGTGCCAGCAGTCCACGCAGGGACAATCGTGTCGGGCAGTACTTC	CASSPRRDNRVGQYF
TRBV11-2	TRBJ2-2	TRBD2	TGTGCCAGCAGCTTAGGAGCGGGGGGGAACACCGGGGAGCTGTTTTTT	CASSLGAGGNTGELFF
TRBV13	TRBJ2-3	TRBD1	TGTGCCAGCAGCTTCAGGACAGGGCGATTGGATACGCAGTATTTT	CASSFRTGRLDTQYF
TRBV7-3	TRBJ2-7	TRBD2	TGTGCCAGCAGCTTAATTAGCGGGAGCTTTTACGAGCAGTACTTC	CASSLISGSFYEQYF